A selection of T cell receptor beta chains follows, all from one sample in a study of blood T cell repertoires in COVID-19. Repertoires were generated with immunoSEQ multiplex PCR, while TCRdb's copy carries only in-frame clones and drops some. Here the sample spans 200,000 to 250,000 clones, around four fifths being singletons. Material: peripheral blood. Receptor source: a woman older than 75 with acute or convalescent COVID-19. The CDR3 runs from the conserved cysteine through the conserved F or W. The D gene is left open where the match is weak. Clone size appears in some rows only: once, few, many, or a class for an expanded clone.

TRBD1,TRBJ1-2,TRBV10-2,NA,CASRPGGRVEKKGYTF,TGCGCCAGCCGACCAGGGGGGCGCGTGGAAAAGAAAGGCTACACCTTC
NA,TRBJ2-3,TRBV7-2,once,CASSLTADTQYF,TGTGCCAGCAGCTTAACTGCAGATACGCAGTATTTT
TRBD1,TRBJ1-5,TRBV5-6,few,CASSLGRQGGLPQHF,TGTGCCAGCAGCTTGGGGAGACAGGGCGGTCTGCCCCAGCATTTT
NA,TRBJ1-1,TRBV9,NA,CASSPGTQVEAFF,TGTGCCAGCAGCCCAGGGACACAGGTTGAAGCTTTCTTT
NA,TRBJ2-2,TRBV27,NA,CASRTIPGAGELFF,TGTGCCAGCAGGACGATTCCAGGGGCAGGGGAGCTGTTTTTT
TRBD2,TRBJ2-1,TRBV7-2,once,CASSLAPTSGKGNEQFF,TGTGCCAGCAGCCTAGCCCCGACTAGCGGGAAAGGGAATGAGCAGTTCTTC
NA,TRBJ1-4,TRBV4-3,NA,CASSQGGANPTNEKLFF,TGCGCCAGCAGCCAAGGAGGTGCAAACCCAACTAATGAAAAACTGTTTTTT
NA,TRBJ1-1,TRBV7-3,NA,CASSPPTGPNTEAFF,TGTGCCAGCAGCCCACCTACAGGTCCCAACACTGAAGCTTTCTTT
NA,TRBJ2-1,TRBV5-8,few,CASSLWGGQSSYNEQFF,TGTGCCAGCAGCTTGTGGGGGGGCCAAAGCTCCTACAATGAGCAGTTCTTC
NA,TRBJ2-7,TRBV7-2,NA,CASSFTAPYEQYF,TGTGCCAGCAGCTTCACAGCACCCTACGAGCAGTACTTC
NA,TRBJ1-2,TRBV5-1,NA,CASSSSGGTGVRYGYTF,TGCGCCAGCAGCTCCTCGGGCGGGACGGGAGTAAGGTATGGCTACACCTTC